Below, 21 T cell receptor beta chains from the same sample are listed, as sequenced in a study of OX40 agonist ivuxolimab in advanced cancers. Only in-frame clones appear in the TCRdb table, and some are missing; sequencing was by immunoSEQ multiplex PCR. The repertoire holds around 72,000 clones, with about 88% as singletons. Here the sequenced sample was CD4+ or CD8+ T cells sorted from blood, taken in a trial of the OX40 agonist ivuxolimab. Receptors originate from an adult with an advanced solid tumor such as melanoma, head and neck, liver or kidney cancer.

This chain joins TRBV21-1 and TRBJ2-5; TRBD2 reflects the table's D call only, with no check against the DNA. TRBV21-1 is termed a pseudogene. The CDR3 runs 10 residues. The CDR3 DNA follows: TGTGCCATCCCGCAAGAGACCCAGTACTTC. Its translation is CAIPQETQYF.

The CDR3 loop is CAISKREGYEQYF. CDR3 in DNA: TGTGCCATCAGCAAGCGGGAGGGGTACGAGCAGTACTTC. The chain joins TRBV10-3 to TRBJ2-7; 10 bases agree with TRBD2. V lost 6 bases and J lost 4; bases outside the gene matches: 3. This CDR3 comprises 13 residues. Per the germline V gene, CDR1 is ENHRY and CDR2 is SYGVKD.

The chain has TRBV5-1 and TRBJ2-7, with D possibly TRBD1 on 6 matching bases. The CDR3 runs 15 residues. V lost 2 bases, J lost 6 bases, and 18 bases lay in between. Germline V CDR1 and CDR2: SGHRS, YFSETQ. CDR3 loop: CASSFSDRTVREQYF. The CDR3 bases are TGCGCCAGCAGCTTTTCGGACAGAACTGTTCGCGAGCAGTACTTC.

The V and J genes are TRBV6-1 and TRBJ2-7; TRBD1 or TRBD2 may be the D gene (6 bases each). Trimming removed 3 bases from V and 4 bases from J, with 13 bases in between. Germline V gene lookup returns CDR1 MNHNS and CDR2 SASEGT. The length of the CDR3 is 14 residues. The CDR3 DNA reads TGTGCCAGCAGTGATAGGCAGGGGAGGTACGAGCAGTACTTC. It codes for CASSDRQGRYEQYF.

This clone was found once. J is TRBJ1-1 and V is TRBV2; 9 bases are shared with TRBD1. The CDR3 sequence is 15 residues long. The germline gives CDR1 SNHLY, CDR2 FYNNEI. The trim removed 8 bases at V and 7 bases at J, leaving 14 bases unmatched. CDR3 residues: CASRGQGKRYLEAFF. CDR3 bases: TGTGCCAGCCGGGGACAGGGTAAAAGGTACCTTGAAGCTTTCTTT.

The chain is built from TRBV6-6 and TRBJ2-3, with a possible D match to TRBD2 (6 bases). The germline gives CDR1 MNHNY, CDR2 SVGAGI (reference sequence). This CDR3 comprises 14 residues. V dropped 3 bases and J dropped 2 bases, with 9 bases sitting between them. This CDR3 is CASSYGGPTDTQYF. The CDR3, as DNA: TGTGCCAGCAGTTATGGAGGGCCCACAGATACGCAGTATTTT.

CDR3: CASRRSGQGHQETQYF. The CDR3 DNA follows: TGTGCCAGCAGGCGAAGCGGACAGGGGCACCAAGAGACCCAGTACTTC. The chain uses TRBV6-6 and TRBJ2-5, with TRBD1 identical over 9 bases. This CDR3 is 16 amino acids long. V dropped 6 bases and J dropped 0; count of bases not matched to a gene: 8. CDR1 MNHNY and CDR2 SVGAGI come from the germline V gene (reference sequence).

This clone was seen once. The chain joins TRBV6-4 to TRBJ2-1, with 9 bases aligning to TRBD2. Germline-derived CDR1 and CDR2 are MRHNA and SNTAGT. Trimming at V came to 5 bases and at J to 4 bases, leaving 3 bases not matched to a gene. The CDR3 spans 14 residues. The CDR3 DNA reads as TGTGCCAGCAGTAGTAGCGGGGGTTACAATGAGCAGTTCTTC. It specifies CASSSSGGYNEQFF.

Worth noting for this clone: The junction shows a germline mismatch at one end, possibly a read error. The chain links TRBV5-1 to TRBJ1-2; 8 positions match TRBD1. CDR3 length equals 16 residues. Germline V lookup: CDR1 SGHRS, CDR2 YFSETQ. The CDR3 loop reads CASSGFGDRGNYGYTF. The CDR3 DNA reads as TGTGCCAGCAGCGGTTTTGGAGACAGGGGCAACTATGGCTACACCTTC. Full variable domain (missing parts from reference TRBV5-1 and TRBJ1-2): KAGVTQTPRYLIKTRGQQVTLSCSPISGHRSVSWYQQTPGQGLQFLFEYFSETQRNKGNFPGRFSGRQFSNSRSEMNVSTLELGDSALYLCASSGFGDRGNYGYTFGSGTRLTVV.

This clone was detected only a few times. The chain employs TRBV29-1 and TRBJ2-3, with 9 bases identical to TRBD1. Germline V gene sequence: CDR1 SQVTM, CDR2 ANQGSEA. Trimming took 6 bases from V and 3 from J; bases not matched to a gene: 13. This CDR3 region has 16 residues. The CDR3 protein is CSVEGSRDRETDTQYF. The CDR3 nucleotides read TGCAGCGTGGAGGGAAGTAGGGACAGGGAGACAGATACGCAGTATTTT.

The chain links TRBV27 to TRBJ1-1; D perhaps matches TRBD1 (5 bases). The CDR3 is 13 amino acids. Trimming removed 6 bases from V and 3 bases from J, with 11 bases in between. The germline CDR1 and CDR2 sequences are MNHEY and SMNVEV (reference sequence). This CDR3 reads CASSLQGDTEAFF. In DNA form, the CDR3 reads TGTGCCAGCAGCCTCCAGGGAGACACTGAAGCTTTCTTT.

The CDR3 DNA follows: TGTGCCAGCAGCCCCGGGGGGACAGGGGGGGAGACCCAGTACTTC. This encodes CASSPGGTGGETQYF. The rearrangement joins TRBV7-2 to TRBJ2-5; 11 nucleotides line up with TRBD1. This CDR3 has 15 amino acids. Germline-derived CDR1 and CDR2 are SGHTA and FQGNSA. Germline trimming cut 5 bases from V and 5 bases from J; bases unmatched to any gene: 7.

The V gene is TRBV5-1, the J gene TRBJ2-5; 7 bases map to TRBD2. The J call is in doubt because the DNA end fits TRBJ2-7 better. CDR1 and CDR2 from the germline V gene are SGHRS and YFSETQ. The CDR3 covers 16 residues. DNA for the CDR3: TGCGCCAGCAGCTTCCCTCGAGGCGGGAGCCCCTACGAGCAGTACTTC. Encoded protein: CASSFPRGGSPYEQYF.

The CDR3 DNA is TGTGCCAGCAGTTTATCCTGGGCTGAAGCTTTCTTT. It translates to CASSLSWAEAFF. J is TRBJ1-1 and V is TRBV28; the D is unclear. Germline V gives CDR1 MDHEN, CDR2 SYDVKM. V dropped 1 base and J dropped 6 bases, with 6 bases sitting between them. The CDR3 is 12 amino acids.

The gene calls are TRBV9 and TRBJ1-5; D unresolved. Trimming took off 0 bases at V and 1 base at J, with 5 bases between the two ends. Germline V CDR1 and CDR2: SGDLS, YYNGEE. The length of the CDR3 is 14 residues. The chain's CDR3 is CASSVATSNQPQHF. CDR3 nucleotide sequence: TGTGCCAGCAGCGTAGCCACCAGCAATCAGCCCCAGCATTTT.

The DNA of the CDR3 is TGTGCCAGCAGCTTGCAGGGGACGGATTCACCCCTCCACTTT. Protein sequence: CASSLQGTDSPLHF. This rearrangement joins TRBV5-5 to TRBJ1-6, with D possibly being TRBD1 (6 bases). V lost 1 base to trimming and J lost 8 bases, with 10 bases between them. The CDR3 extends over 14 amino acids. CDR1 and CDR2 from the germline V gene are SGHKS and YYEKEE (reference sequence). Complete variable domain (other parts from reference TRBV5-5 and TRBJ1-6): DAGVTQSPTHLIKTRGQQVTLRCSPISGHKSVSWYQQVLGQGPQFIFQYYEKEERGRGNFPDRFSARQFPNYSSELNVNALLLGDSALYLCASSLQGTDSPLHFGNGTRLTVT.

The chain links TRBV19 to TRBJ2-1; TRBD2 might be the D (6 bases). There are 14 residues in the CDR3. V was clipped by 6 bases and J by 0 bases, with 9 bases between them. The germline V gene has CDR1 LNHDA and CDR2 SQIVND (reference sequence). CDR3 region: CASRGTPSYNEQFF. DNA for the CDR3: TGTGCCAGTAGAGGGACTCCCTCCTACAATGAGCAGTTCTTC.

This chain links TRBV18 with TRBJ2-5; D is uncertain. The germline CDR1 and CDR2 sequences are KGHSH and LQKENI. The CDR3 contains 14 residues. Trimming stripped 0 bases from V and 5 bases from J, with 10 bases between. The CDR3 reads CASSPPSTRETQYF. Here the CDR3 DNA reads TGTGCCAGCTCACCACCGTCGACGAGGGAGACCCAGTACTTC.

This clone was picked up many times. The V and J genes are TRBV4-1 and TRBJ2-7; 10 nucleotides align to TRBD2. The germline V gene encodes CDR1 MGHRA and CDR2 YSYEKL. The CDR3 covers 15 residues. With V trimmed by 1 base and J by 5 bases, 5 bases remained unmatched. Here the CDR3 reads CASSQGVSGGNEQYF. DNA for the CDR3: TGCGCCAGCAGCCAAGGGGTTAGCGGGGGGAACGAGCAGTACTTC.

In this sample, this clone turned up a few times. This rearrangement joins TRBV2 to TRBJ2-7; a weak D match, TRBD2 (5 bases). V lost 6 bases and J lost 0, with 9 bases in between. Germline CDR1 is SNHLY and CDR2 is FYNNEI. The CDR3 sequence is 13 residues long. Here the CDR3 DNA reads TGTGCCAGCAGGGACTGGCACTCCTACGAGCAGTACTTC. It translates to CASRDWHSYEQYF.

A note on this clone: This sample also contains other DNA sequences that code for the same CDR3. The chain joins TRBV5-1 to TRBJ1-2; D perhaps matches TRBD1 (5 bases). Trimming shortened V by 2 bases and J by 1 base, and 9 bases separated the two germline ends. The CDR3 contains 14 residues. Germline V gives CDR1 SGHRS, CDR2 YFSETQ. CDR3 sequence: CASSLTGDNYGYTF. The CDR3 region has the DNA TGCGCCAGCAGCTTAACAGGCGATAACTATGGCTACACCTTC.